This T cell receptor beta chain emerged from a study of beta chain features in type 1 diabetes. Trimming stripped 5 bases from V and 4 bases from J, with 17 bases between. The CDR3 covers 15 residues. Germline V CDR1 and CDR2: SGHAT, FQNNGV. Sequencing targeted expressed TCRB transcripts, as all isolated RNA had been reverse transcribed. Generated by immunoSEQ multiplex PCR, the TCRdb table keeps only in-frame clones and is missing some. The sample shows about 24,000 clones, over 60% of them seen only once. This TCR came from a woman in her 40s in good health. The chain recombines TRBV11-2 with TRBJ2-5; D is possibly TRBD2 (6 bases). The sample taken for sequencing was Tregs from blood. The CDR3 reads CASSGDFRRGETQYF. The CDR3 nucleotides are TGTGCCAGCAGCGGGGACTTCCGGCGGGGAGAGACCCAGTACTTC.